One sample yielded the 27 T cell receptor beta chains listed below, sequenced in a study of T-cell memory formation after mild COVID-19. TCRdb ran MiXCR on the 5' RACE reads and lists one entry per CDR3 protein. The sample holds about 340,000 distinct CDR3 sequences, 10% to 15% seen once. Sequencing input: PBMCs or a T cell subset sorted from them (not recorded which). The receptors here all came from a man between 18 and 29 years old who had mild COVID-19 (a few samples of this study predate the infection). Cell type and time point are not known.

This clonotype was seen a few times. DNA for the CDR3: TGTGCCAGCAAAAGGGAGGGAGGGAGTGGCTACACCTTC. Amino acids: CASKREGGSGYTF. The rearrangement links TRBV6-5 to TRBJ1-2; D gene ambiguous. The length of the CDR3 is 13 residues. The V gene lost 7 bases and the J gene lost 7 bases, with 16 bases spanning the gap. Germline V gene data show CDR1 as MNHEY and CDR2 as SVGAGI.

The V and J genes are TRBV10-3 and TRBJ2-3; tentative D call: TRBD2 (5 bases). V lost 3 bases, J lost 2 bases, and 18 bases lay in between. This CDR3 has 17 residues. Germline CDR1 reads ENHRY; CDR2 reads SYGVKD. The CDR3 nucleotides read TGTGCCATCAGTGATCTTTGGGCTTCCCGGGACACAGATACGCAGTATTTT. Translated, it gives CAISDLWASRDTDTQYF.

This chain uses TRBV20-1 with TRBJ2-3, with D possibly TRBD2 on 6 matching bases. Looked up from germline, CDR1 is DFQATT and CDR2 is SNEGSKA (reference sequence). This CDR3 spans 16 amino acids. Deletions cut 6 bases from V and 1 base from J, with 20 bases between. As DNA, the CDR3 is TGCAGTGCGCCTCGTGCGGGACTCGACGGCACAGATACGCAGTATTTT. It translates to CSAPRAGLDGTDTQYF.

This clonotype was recorded at least ten times. CDR3: CASSHSPTSGNTIYF. The CDR3 DNA is TGTGCCAGCAGCCATTCCCCTACCTCTGGAAACACCATATATTTT. This chain connects TRBV7-9 to TRBJ1-3; D gene uncertain. The ends were cut back, 5 bases at V and 0 bases at J, with 11 bases in the middle. CDR1 SEHNR and CDR2 FQNEAQ come from the germline V gene (reference sequence). The CDR3 runs to 15 residues. Full variable domain (remainder filled in from reference TRBV7-9 and TRBJ1-3): DTGVSQNPRHKITKRGQNVTFRCDPISEHNRLYWYRQTLGQGPEFLTYFQNEAQLEKSRLLSDRFSAERPKGSFSTLEIQRTEQGDSAMYLCASSHSPTSGNTIYFGEGSWLTVV.

V gene TRBV6-5 combines with J gene TRBJ2-3, with 8 bases fitting TRBD1. Per the germline V gene, CDR1 is MNHEY and CDR2 is SVGAGI. CDR3 size: 16 residues. Trimming at V came to 4 bases and at J to 1 base, leaving 7 bases not matched to a gene. The CDR3 nucleotides read TGTGCCAGCAGTTCCCTTGCCAGGGGGCGCACAGATACGCAGTATTTT. This gives the protein CASSSLARGRTDTQYF.

Only a few counts were recorded for this clonotype. V gene TRBV7-2 combines with J gene TRBJ1-1; TRBD1 agrees at 7 bases. The CDR3 is 14 amino acids. The V gene end was trimmed by 5 bases and the J gene end by 10 bases; junction bases not matched to a gene: 13. Germline CDR1 SGHTA, CDR2 FQGNSA. CDR3: CASSPQGDSRVAFF. Written as DNA, the CDR3 is TGTGCCAGCAGCCCCCAGGGGGACTCGAGGGTAGCTTTCTTT.

This clonotype has at least ten counts. The CDR3 nucleotides read TGTGCCAGCAGTTACAGGAGTGGAGAAAAACTGTTTTTT. Protein product: CASSYRSGEKLFF. The chain employs TRBV6-5 and TRBJ1-4; no firm D call. V was trimmed by 2 bases and J by 8 bases, leaving 9 bases between them. Germline-derived CDR1 and CDR2 are MNHEY and SVGAGI. The CDR3 runs 13 residues.

This CDR3 is CSARDAGGPPNYEQYF. CDR3 sequence (DNA): TGCAGTGCTAGAGATGCGGGGGGTCCCCCTAACTACGAGCAGTACTTC. The chain carries TRBV20-1 and TRBJ2-7; 8 bases match TRBD2. Germline trimming cut 0 bases from V and 3 bases from J; bases unmatched to any gene: 10. The germline V gene encodes CDR1 DFQATT and CDR2 SNEGSKA (reference sequence). The CDR3 has 16 amino acids.

The chain recombines TRBV7-9 with TRBJ2-2; D gene ambiguous. The CDR3 has 13 amino acids. Germline CDR1 is SEHNR and CDR2 is FQNEAQ (reference sequence). V lost 1 base and J 4 bases, leaving 4 bases between the germline ends. The CDR3: CASSLETTGELFF. The CDR3 nucleotides are TGTGCCAGCAGCTTAGAAACCACCGGGGAGCTGTTTTTT.

This clonotype appeared a few times. The V and J genes are TRBV19 and TRBJ2-2; unclear D gene. Germline CDR1 and CDR2: LNHDA and SQIVND (reference sequence). The length of the CDR3 is 15 residues. Trimming pared 0 bases from V and 0 bases from J, leaving 5 bases between. CDR3 loop: CASSIELSNTGELFF. In DNA, the CDR3 is TGTGCCAGTAGTATAGAGCTTTCGAACACCGGGGAGCTGTTTTTT.

V is TRBV5-8 and J is TRBJ2-3, with 7 bases lining up with TRBD2. This CDR3 has 16 amino acids. V was pared by 1 base and J by 1 base, with 6 bases of the junction left unmatched. From germline, CDR1 is SGHTS and CDR2 YDEGEE. CDR3 sequence: CASSLRVGGGTDTQYF. Here the CDR3 DNA reads TGTGCCAGCAGCTTGAGAGTGGGGGGGGGCACAGATACGCAGTATTTT.

This clonotype came up a few times. This sequence joins TRBV20-1 and TRBJ2-7, with a weak D call TRBD2 (6 bases). Trimming took 6 bases from V and 1 from J, leaving 16 bases between them. The CDR3 length is 14 residues. Germline CDR1 is DFQATT and CDR2 is SNEGSKA (reference sequence). CDR3 coding DNA: TGCAGTGCCAGACCACTAGCTGGGTCCTACGAGCAGTACGTC. Translation: CSARPLAGSYEQYV.

J is TRBJ2-1 and V is TRBV6-2 or TRBV6-3; TRBD2 aligns across 8 bases. From germline, CDR1 is MNHEY and CDR2 SVGEGT. There are 16 residues in the CDR3. The junction had 8 bases not matched to a gene; V was cut back by 0 bases and J by 7 bases. The CDR3 loop reads CASSYSGAGGQNEQFF. In DNA, the CDR3 is TGTGCCAGCAGTTACTCGGGCGCGGGAGGCCAGAATGAGCAGTTCTTC.

This clonotype was detected many times. The chain carries TRBV24-1 and TRBJ2-3, with TRBD2 matching 9 bases. Germline CDR1 is KGHDR and CDR2 is SFDVKD. This CDR3 contains 15 residues. V was clipped by 3 bases and J by 1 base; unmatched bases: 1. CDR3 sequence: CATSDPSGGTDTQYF. The CDR3 region has the DNA TGTGCCACCAGTGATCCTAGCGGGGGCACAGATACGCAGTATTTT.

The J gene is TRBJ1-4, the V gene TRBV4-1; D might be TRBD1 (6 bases). The CDR3 spans 17 residues. Germline CDR1 and CDR2: MGHRA and YSYEKL. V lost 3 bases to trimming and J lost 0 bases, with 14 bases between them. The CDR3 DNA reads as TGCGCCAGCAGCCACAGACAGGTTATTGCAACTAATGAAAAACTGTTTTTT. This codes for CASSHRQVIATNEKLFF.

CDR3 DNA sequence: TGTGCCAGCAGTTATGAGGGGGGCACTGAGACCCAGTACTTC. This sequence encodes CASSYEGGTETQYF. This chain joins TRBV6-2 or TRBV6-3 and TRBJ2-5; D possibly uses TRBD1 or TRBD2 (6 bases each). Trimming shortened V by 3 bases and J by 5 bases, and 13 bases separated the two germline ends. This CDR3 has 14 residues. Looked up from germline, CDR1 is MNHEY and CDR2 is SVGEGT.

This sequence joins TRBV6-2 or TRBV6-3 and TRBJ2-7; D is unclear. Germline lookup yields CDR1 MNHEY and CDR2 SVGEGT. This CDR3 contains 11 residues. Between the trimmed V and J ends, which lost 6 bases and 7 bases, there was a span of 10 bases. The CDR3 loop reads CASRSPGEQYF. Here the CDR3 DNA reads TGTGCCAGCAGAAGTCCCGGAGAGCAGTACTTC.

This clonotype has just a few counts. V usage is TRBV12-3 or TRBV12-4 and J usage is TRBJ1-3; tentative D call: TRBD1 (6 bases). The CDR3 spans 15 residues. V lost 4 bases and J lost 2, with 12 bases in between. The CDR3 is CASSSSGAPGNTIYF. The DNA for the CDR3 is TGTGCCAGCAGTTCGTCAGGGGCGCCTGGAAACACCATATATTTT.

The CDR3 region has the DNA TGTGCCAGCAGCCCATCACCGGAGCAAGTGGGAGATACGCAGTATTTT. Translating gives CASSPSPEQVGDTQYF. The chain combines TRBV5-6 with TRBJ2-3; D is ambiguous. Germline loops: CDR1 SGHDT, CDR2 YYEEEE. V was shortened by 4 bases and J by 5 bases, with 20 bases between the two germline ends. The CDR3 totals 16 residues.

This clonotype was detected a few times. This chain uses TRBV19 with TRBJ2-5; 10 positions match TRBD1. With V trimmed by 6 bases and J by 5 bases, 6 bases remained unmatched. This CDR3 has 14 amino acids. CDR1 is LNHDA and CDR2 is SQIVND in the germline V gene (reference sequence). The CDR3 loop reads CASSQGQGFETQYF. DNA for the CDR3: TGTGCCAGTAGCCAGGGACAGGGGTTTGAGACCCAGTACTTC.

CDR3 protein: CSATRVWETGVNTEAFF. CDR3 coding DNA: TGCAGTGCTACTAGAGTATGGGAGACAGGGGTGAACACTGAAGCTTTCTTT. The chain combines TRBV20-1 with TRBJ1-1, with 8 bases matching TRBD1. Unmatched junction bases numbered 13, after V lost 4 bases and J lost 0 bases. This CDR3 has 17 residues. CDR1 is DFQATT, CDR2 SNEGSKA, per germline (reference sequence).

This rearrangement joins TRBV11-2 to TRBJ2-1; 9 bases agree with TRBD2. The V gene end was trimmed by 3 bases and the J gene end by 0 bases; junction bases not matched to a gene: 9. The CDR3 extends over 18 amino acids. Germline values: CDR1 SGHAT, CDR2 FQNNGV. CDR3 protein: CASSFAGGEFGSYNEQFF. Written as DNA, the CDR3 is TGTGCCAGCAGCTTCGCGGGGGGGGAATTTGGCTCCTACAATGAGCAGTTCTTC. Using reference TRBV11-2 and TRBJ2-1 for the parts outside the CDR3, the full variable domain is EAGVAQSPRYKIIEKRQSVAFWCNPISGHATLYWYQQILGQGPKLLIQFQNNGVVDDSQLPKDRFSAERLKGVDSTLKIQPAKLEDSAVYLCASSFAGGEFGSYNEQFFGPGTRLTVL.

The V call is TRBV4-2, the J call TRBJ1-4, with a tentative D call TRBD1 (5 bases). This CDR3 region has 15 residues. V lost 4 bases to trimming and J lost 8 bases, with 17 bases between them. CDR1 is LGHNA, CDR2 YNFKEQ, per germline. CDR3 loop: CASSPQEGVREKLFF. The CDR3 DNA reads as TGTGCCAGCAGCCCCCAGGAAGGGGTAAGAGAAAAACTGTTTTTT.

The CDR3 loop reads CSARDHNGLETQYF. For the CDR3, the DNA is TGCAGTGCTAGAGATCATAATGGGCTGGAGACCCAGTACTTC. The rearrangement joins TRBV20-1 to TRBJ2-5; no definite D call. This CDR3 region has 14 residues. The ends were cut back, 0 bases at V and 5 bases at J, with 13 bases in the middle. Germline V gene sequence: CDR1 DFQATT, CDR2 SNEGSKA (reference sequence).

The chain links TRBV6-2 or TRBV6-3 to TRBJ2-7, with D possibly TRBD2 on 6 matching bases. The CDR3 length is 15 residues. CDR1 is MNHEY and CDR2 is SVGEGT in the germline V gene. Trimming took off 5 bases at V and 2 bases at J, with 16 bases between the two ends. Written as DNA, the CDR3 is TGTGCCAGCAGTCTCCTGGAGGGGCTACCCTACGAGCAGTACTTC. Amino acid sequence: CASSLLEGLPYEQYF.

The chain uses TRBV27 and TRBJ2-3, with D tentatively TRBD2 (5 bases). Germline V gene lookup returns CDR1 MNHEY and CDR2 SMNVEV (reference sequence). The CDR3 is made up of 13 amino acids. The V gene lost 3 bases and the J gene lost 4 bases, with 8 bases spanning the gap. The CDR3 region has the DNA TGTGCCAGCAGTTTCGACGGGGCAGATACGCAGTATTTT. Protein sequence: CASSFDGADTQYF.

V and J are TRBV10-3 and TRBJ2-7; a weak D match, TRBD1 (6 bases). CDR3 length equals 13 residues. Per the germline V gene, CDR1 is ENHRY and CDR2 is SYGVKD. The V and J ends lost 3 bases and 3 bases respectively, with 9 bases between them. The CDR3 DNA is TGTGCCATCAGTGACGGACAGAACTACGAGCAGTACGTC. Encoded protein: CAISDGQNYEQYV.